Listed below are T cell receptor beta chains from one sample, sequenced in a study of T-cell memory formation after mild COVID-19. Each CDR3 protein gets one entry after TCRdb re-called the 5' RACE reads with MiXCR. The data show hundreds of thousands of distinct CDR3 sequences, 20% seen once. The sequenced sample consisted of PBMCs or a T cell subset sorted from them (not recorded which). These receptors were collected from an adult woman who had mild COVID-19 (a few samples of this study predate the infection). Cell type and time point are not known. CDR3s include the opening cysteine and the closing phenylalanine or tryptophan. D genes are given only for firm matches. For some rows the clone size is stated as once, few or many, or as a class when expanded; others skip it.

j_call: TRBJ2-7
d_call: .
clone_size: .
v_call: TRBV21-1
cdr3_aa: CASRCQSWSIYEQYF
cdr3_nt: TGTGCCAGCAGGTGTCAGAGCTGGAGTATCTACGAGCAGTACTTC

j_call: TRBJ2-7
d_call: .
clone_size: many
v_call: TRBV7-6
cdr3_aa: CASSLGADSYEQYF
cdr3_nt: TGTGCCAGCAGCTTAGGGGCGGACTCCTACGAGCAGTACTTC

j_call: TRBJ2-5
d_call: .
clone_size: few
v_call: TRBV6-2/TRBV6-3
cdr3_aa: CASSQSRVAQYF
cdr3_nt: TGTGCCAGCAGTCAGTCCCGGGTAGCCCAGTACTTC

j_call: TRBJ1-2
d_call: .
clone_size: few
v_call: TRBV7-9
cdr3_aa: CASSLQRGGSYGYTF
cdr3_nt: TGTGCCAGCAGCTTACAGAGGGGTGGCTCGTATGGCTACACCTTC

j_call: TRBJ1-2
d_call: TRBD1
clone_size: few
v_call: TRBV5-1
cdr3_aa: CASSLGDRGYTF
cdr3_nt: TGCGCCAGCAGCTTGGGGGACAGGGGCTACACCTTC

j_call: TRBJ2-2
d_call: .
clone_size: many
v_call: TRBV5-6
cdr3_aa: CASSPSGLIAGELFF
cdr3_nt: TGTGCCAGCAGCCCGTCGGGACTGATCGCCGGGGAGCTGTTTTTT

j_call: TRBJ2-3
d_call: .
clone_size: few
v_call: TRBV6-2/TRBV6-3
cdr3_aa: CASRRDNNFADTQYF
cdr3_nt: TGTGCCAGCCGGAGGGACAACAATTTCGCAGATACGCAGTATTTT

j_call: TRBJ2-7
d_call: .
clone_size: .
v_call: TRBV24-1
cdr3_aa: CATSVSAGAGEQYF
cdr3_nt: TGTGCCACCAGTGTCTCGGCAGGGGCTGGCGAGCAGTACTTC

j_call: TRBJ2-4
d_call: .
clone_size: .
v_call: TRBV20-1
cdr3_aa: CSAEGLAKNIQYF
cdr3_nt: TGCAGTGCTGAAGGACTAGCCAAAAACATTCAGTACTTC

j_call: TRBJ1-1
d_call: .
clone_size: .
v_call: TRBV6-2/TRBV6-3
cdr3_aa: CAINREGKTEAFF
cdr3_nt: TGTGCCATTAACAGGGAAGGAAAAACTGAAGCTTTCTTT

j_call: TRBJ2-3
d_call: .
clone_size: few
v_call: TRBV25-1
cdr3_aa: CASSGPSGSDTDTQYF
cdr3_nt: TGTGCCAGCAGTGGTCCTTCAGGGTCCGACACAGATACGCAGTATTTT

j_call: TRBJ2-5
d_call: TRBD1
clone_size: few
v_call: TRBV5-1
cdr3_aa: CASSLQQGDKTQYF
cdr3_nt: TGCGCCAGCAGCCTCCAACAGGGGGACAAGACCCAGTACTTC

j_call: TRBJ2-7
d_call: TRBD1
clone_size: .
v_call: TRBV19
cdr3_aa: CASSMGQGASYEQYF
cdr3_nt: TGTGCCAGTAGTATGGGACAGGGGGCCTCCTACGAGCAGTACTTC

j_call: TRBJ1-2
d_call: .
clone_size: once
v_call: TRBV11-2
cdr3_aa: CASSLQGARGYGYTF
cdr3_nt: TGTGCCAGCAGCTTACAAGGGGCGCGGGGCTATGGCTACACCTTC

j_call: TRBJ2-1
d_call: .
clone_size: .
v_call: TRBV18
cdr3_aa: CASSPRTWGYPYNEQFF
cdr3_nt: TGTGCCAGCTCACCACGAACTTGGGGCTACCCCTACAATGAGCAGTTCTTC

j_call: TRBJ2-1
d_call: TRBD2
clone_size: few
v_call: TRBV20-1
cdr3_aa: CSARASSGRANEQFF
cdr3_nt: TGCAGTGCTAGAGCGTCTAGCGGGAGGGCGAATGAGCAGTTCTTC

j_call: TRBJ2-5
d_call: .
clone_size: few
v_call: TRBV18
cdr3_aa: CASSRLEKETQYF
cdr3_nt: TGTGCCAGCTCACGCCTTGAAAAAGAGACCCAGTACTTC

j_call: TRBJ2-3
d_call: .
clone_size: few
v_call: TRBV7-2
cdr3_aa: CASSFGGFTDTQYF
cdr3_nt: TGTGCCAGCAGCTTTGGCGGGTTTACAGATACGCAGTATTTT

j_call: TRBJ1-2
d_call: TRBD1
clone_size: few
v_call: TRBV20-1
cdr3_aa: CSAREHRGWSNYGYTF
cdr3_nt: TGCAGTGCTAGAGAGCACAGGGGGTGGTCTAACTATGGCTACACCTTC

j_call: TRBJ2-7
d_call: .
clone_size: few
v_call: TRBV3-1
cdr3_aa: CASSQLTLEGRGEQYF
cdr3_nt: TGTGCCAGCAGCCAACTAACTTTGGAGGGGAGAGGCGAGCAGTACTTC

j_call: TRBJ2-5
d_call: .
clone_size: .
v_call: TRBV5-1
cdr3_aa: CASSLGPSQETQYF
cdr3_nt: TGCGCCAGCAGCTTGGGTCCCAGCCAAGAGACCCAGTACTTC

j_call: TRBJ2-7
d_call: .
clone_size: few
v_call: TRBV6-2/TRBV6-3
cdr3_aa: CASSYLGLRQPYEQYF
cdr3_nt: TGTGCCAGCAGTTATCTGGGGCTACGACAGCCCTACGAGCAGTACTTC

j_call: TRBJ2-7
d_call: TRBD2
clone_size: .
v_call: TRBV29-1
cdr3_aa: CSVDPGGTYEQYF
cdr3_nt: TGCAGCGTGGACCCGGGGGGGACCTACGAGCAGTACTTC

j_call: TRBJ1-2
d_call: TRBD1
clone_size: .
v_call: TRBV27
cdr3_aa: CASSTTGRHGYTF
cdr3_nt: TGTGCCAGCAGTACGACAGGGCGTCATGGCTACACCTTC

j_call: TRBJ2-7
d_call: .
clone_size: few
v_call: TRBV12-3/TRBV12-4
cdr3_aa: CASSWRYEQYF
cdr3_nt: TGTGCCAGCAGTTGGAGATACGAGCAGTACTTC

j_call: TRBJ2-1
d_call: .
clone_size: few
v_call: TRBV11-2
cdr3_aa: CASSSRAEAVNYNEQFF
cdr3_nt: TGTGCCAGCAGCTCCCGGGCGGAGGCGGTCAACTACAATGAGCAGTTCTTC

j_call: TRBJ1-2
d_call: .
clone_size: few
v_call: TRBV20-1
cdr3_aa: CSASSPRANYGYTF
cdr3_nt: TGCAGTGCTAGTTCGCCCAGGGCAAACTATGGCTACACCTTC

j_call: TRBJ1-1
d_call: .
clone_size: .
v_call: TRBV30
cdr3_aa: CAWSPRSEAFF
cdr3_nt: TGTGCCTGGAGTCCCCGGTCTGAAGCTTTCTTT